The source of this TCR beta chain is a study of T cells in Graves' hyperthyroidism and ophthalmopathy. Subjects aged 18 to 65 presented with newly diagnosed hyperthyroidism of less than 2 months' duration. This CDR3 has 13 residues. V lost 0 bases to trimming and J lost 6 bases; unmatched junction nucleotides: 3. CDR1 is SGHKS, CDR2 YYEKEE, per germline (reference sequence). It was RNA transcripts that yielded the amplified TCR beta CDR3 regions. Researchers ran a first-round RT-PCR on the TCR CDR3 using the HTBI primer set. Via MiXCR, TCRdb re-called the multiplex PCR reads, giving one row per CDR3 protein. The sample has about 560,000 distinct CDR3 sequences; over 15% are singletons. Study-wide findings and caveats: A median around 6.8 months before onset, the model predicted ophthalmopathy.

This clonotype was counted only a few times. Its specificity is not known. The V call is TRBV5-5, the J call TRBJ2-7; 7 nucleotides agree with TRBD2. Material: blood. The clonotype originates from a woman aged 18-35 years with Graves' hyperthyroidism. The CDR3 is CASSLGTSREQYF. CDR3 bases: TGTGCCAGCAGCTTGGGGACTAGTCGCGAGCAGTACTTC.